This T cell receptor (beta chain) appears in the sequencing data of a study of blood T cell repertoires in COVID-19 (dated by TCRdb to 2019 to 2021). Turning to the overall study: The collaborator samples originated in the United States, Italy and Spain and spanned the acute and convalescent phases of COVID-19. The material from the prospective study consisted of cDNA or gDNA derived from T cells, B-cell-depleted T cells, or PBMCs. Subjects who had been exposed to COVID-19, were actively infected with it, or had recovered from it provided the deeply sampled blood TCRbeta repertoires that made up the dataset. The repertoires were made available in a free public database intended to serve as a resource for research on the immune response to SARS-CoV-2. The samples were drawn from the first 160 participants of the ongoing ImmuneRACE study and from roughly 1,300 subjects provided by 6 global collaborators. A de-identified subject ID, COVID-19 status, age in years and sex were almost always included in the sample metadata. Where HLA class I and class II types were available, the types were taken from metadata supplied by the sample provider, not from assay-based typing. The study at large found these results: The amount of clinical and demographic metadata varied by source and participant and was provided uncurated.

The trim is 0 bases for V and 13 bases for J, with a gap of 16 bases between the germline ends. From a lookup of the germline V gene, CDR1 and CDR2 are SGHTA and FQGNSA. Including the terminal cysteine and phenylalanine, the CDR3 comprises 14 residues. Only the CDR3 region is kept as DNA, spanning 42 bases read in frame from base 1. Details on this clone: Which antigen it targets is not known. Base qualities are not at hand, and no much larger clone is one base apart.

Collaborating institutions collected whole blood in K2EDTA tubes following their own protocols. For TCRbeta analysis, collaborators shipped samples as frozen whole blood, isolated PBMCs, or DNA extracted from either of those sample types. TCRbeta CDR3 regions were amplified from genomic DNA using the immunoSEQ Assay, a bias-controlled multiplex PCR. For the original study's pipeline: The number of nucleated cells in each sample was estimated by amplification of reference gene primers within the assay. Sequence reads were collapsed and filtered to measure the absolute abundance of every unique TCRbeta CDR3 rearrangement. Productive Simpson clonality was computed per sample as the square root of Simpson's diversity index over productive rearrangements. TCRdb took this table from immuneACCESS and kept in-frame rearrangements with V and J called. Such tables lack part of the clones; where checked against another copy, unresolved V genes explain under half of the gap, and the rest is unexplained. The D gene and trimming were derived from the DNA, and the V and J assignments and clone size from that table. For this sample the table gives under 350,000 clones, of which around nine tenths were detected only once. The ten largest clones capture about 1.2% of the sample.

The clonotype comes from a man in his 70s with acute or convalescent COVID-19. Sample: peripheral blood. The V and J segments used are TRBV7-2 and TRBJ2-1; the D gene is perhaps TRBD2, from 7 matching bases. CDR3 protein: CASSLAVGGAPQFF. The nucleotides are TGTGCCAGCAGCTTAGCGGTGGGGGGGGCCCCCCAGTTCTTC.